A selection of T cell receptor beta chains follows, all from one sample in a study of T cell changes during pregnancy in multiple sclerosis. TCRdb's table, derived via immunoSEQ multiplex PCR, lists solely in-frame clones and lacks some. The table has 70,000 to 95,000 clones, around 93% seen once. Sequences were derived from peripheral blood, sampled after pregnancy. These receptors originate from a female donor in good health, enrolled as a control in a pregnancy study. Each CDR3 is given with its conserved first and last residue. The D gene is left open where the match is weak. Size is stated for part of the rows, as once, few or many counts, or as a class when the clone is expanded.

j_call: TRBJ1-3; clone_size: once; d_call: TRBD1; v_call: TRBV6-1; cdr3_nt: TGTGCCACAGACGGGACAGCAGGAAACACCATATATTTT; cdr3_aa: CATDGTAGNTIYF
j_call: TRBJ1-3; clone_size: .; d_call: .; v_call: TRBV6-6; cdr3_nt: TGTGCCAGCTTAGCCGACTCTGGAAACACCATATATTTT; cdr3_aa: CASLADSGNTIYF
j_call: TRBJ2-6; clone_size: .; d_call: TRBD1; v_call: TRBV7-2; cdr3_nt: TGTGCCAGCAGGGATACAGGGGCGCTTATCTCTGGGGCCAACGTCCTGACTTTC; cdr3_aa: CASRDTGALISGANVLTF
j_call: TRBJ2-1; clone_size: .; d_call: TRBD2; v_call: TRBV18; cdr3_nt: TGTGCCAGCTCACCACCGTTGGTAGCGGGGGGATACTCCTACAATGAGCAGTTCTTC; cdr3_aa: CASSPPLVAGGYSYNEQFF
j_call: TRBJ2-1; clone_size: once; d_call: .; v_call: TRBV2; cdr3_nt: TGTGCCAGCAGGCATGAGGGGGGGCAATATGAGCAGTTCTTC; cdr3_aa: CASRHEGGQYEQFF
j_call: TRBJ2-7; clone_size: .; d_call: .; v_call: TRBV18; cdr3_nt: TGTGCCAGCTCACCGGGAGCCACGGTATACGAGCAGTACTTC; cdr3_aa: CASSPGATVYEQYF
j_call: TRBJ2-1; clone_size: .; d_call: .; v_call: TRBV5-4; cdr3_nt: TGTGCCAGCAGCTTTCTGTCAGGGGCCGATGAGCAGTTCTTC; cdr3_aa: CASSFLSGADEQFF
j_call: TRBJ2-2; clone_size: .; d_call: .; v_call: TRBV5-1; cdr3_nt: TGCGCCAGCAGCTTGATACACAGGGCGAACACCGGGGAGCTGTTTTTT; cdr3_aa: CASSLIHRANTGELFF
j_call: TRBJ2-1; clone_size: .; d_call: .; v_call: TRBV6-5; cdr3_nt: TGTGCCAGCAGTTCGCAACTAGCCGCCTACAATGAGCAGTTCTTC; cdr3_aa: CASSSQLAAYNEQFF
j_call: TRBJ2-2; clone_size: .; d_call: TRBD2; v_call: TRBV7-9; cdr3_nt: TGTGCCAGCAGCTCAACCCTCCTAGCGGGGCAGTCAACCGGGGAGCTGTTTTTT; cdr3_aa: CASSSTLLAGQSTGELFF
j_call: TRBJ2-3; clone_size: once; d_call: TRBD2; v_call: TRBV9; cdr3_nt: TGTGCCAGCAGCGTGCGGGGGGGAGATACGCAGTATTTT; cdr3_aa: CASSVRGGDTQYF
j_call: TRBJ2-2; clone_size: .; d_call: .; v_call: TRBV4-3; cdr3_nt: TGCGCCAGCAGCCAAGCTTCTAGCGAATACACCGGGGAGCTGTTTTTT; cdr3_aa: CASSQASSEYTGELFF
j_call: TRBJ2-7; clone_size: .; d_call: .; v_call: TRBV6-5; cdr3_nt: TGTGCCAGCACCTATGCCGGGACAACAACCTACGAGCAGTACTTC; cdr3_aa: CASTYAGTTTYEQYF
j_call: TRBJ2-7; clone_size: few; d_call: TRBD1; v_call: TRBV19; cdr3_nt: TGTGCCAGTAGTATGAGGGGGCCCTACGAGCAGTACTTC; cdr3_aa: CASSMRGPYEQYF
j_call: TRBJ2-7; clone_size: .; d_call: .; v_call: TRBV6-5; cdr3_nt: TGTGCCAGCACCTCATCCGGGGGGCGCTTCGAGCAGTACTTC; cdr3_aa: CASTSSGGRFEQYF
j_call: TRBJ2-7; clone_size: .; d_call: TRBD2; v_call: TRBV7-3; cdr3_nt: TGTGCCAGCAGCTTAAGGGGCGGGAGTTCCTACGAGCAGTACTTC; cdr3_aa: CASSLRGGSSYEQYF
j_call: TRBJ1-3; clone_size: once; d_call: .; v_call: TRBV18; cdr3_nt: TGTGCCAGCTCACCAGCCCTCGGGGTCCTTGGAAACACCATATATTTT; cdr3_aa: CASSPALGVLGNTIYF